The TCR beta chain under discussion was sequenced for a study of T cell clonotyping in hematopoietic cell transplantation. Noted time point: recipient sample about 28 days before transplant, after cytoreduction. This clone was seen more than once but under ten times. Germline V gives CDR1 SGHDN, CDR2 FVKESK. With 6 bases removed from V and 7 bases from J, the gap between germline ends came to 21 bases. The CDR3 length is 16 residues. Clones were sequenced by immunoSEQ multiplex PCR, and TCRdb holds only the in-frame ones, with some missing. The sample has over 15,000 clones; about 72% are singletons. Material: peripheral blood mononuclear cells, obtained before stem cell transplant. The chain combines TRBV14 with TRBJ2-2; D is perhaps TRBD1 or TRBD2 (5 bases each). The source is a man aged 60 to 75 with acute myeloid leukemia. Some clones in this sample may be carry-over from other donors' samples. CDR3 in amino acids: CASSPVVTGHVGELFF. DNA of the CDR3: TGTGCCAGCAGTCCTGTTGTTACGGGGCACGTCGGGGAGCTGTTTTTT.